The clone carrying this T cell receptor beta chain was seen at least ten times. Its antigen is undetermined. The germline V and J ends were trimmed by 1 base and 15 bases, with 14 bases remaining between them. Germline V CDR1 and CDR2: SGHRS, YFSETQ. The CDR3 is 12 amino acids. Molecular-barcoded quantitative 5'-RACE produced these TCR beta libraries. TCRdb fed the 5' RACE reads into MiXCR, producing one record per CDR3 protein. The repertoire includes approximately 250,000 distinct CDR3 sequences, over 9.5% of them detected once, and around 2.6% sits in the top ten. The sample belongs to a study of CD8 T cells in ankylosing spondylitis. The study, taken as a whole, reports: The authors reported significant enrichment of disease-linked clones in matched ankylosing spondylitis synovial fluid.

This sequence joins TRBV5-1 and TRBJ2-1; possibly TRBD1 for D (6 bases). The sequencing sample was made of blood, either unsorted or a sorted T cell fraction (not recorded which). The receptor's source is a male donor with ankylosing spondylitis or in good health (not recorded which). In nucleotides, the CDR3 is TGCGCCAGCAGCTTGATAGGGGGAGAGGGGTTCTTC. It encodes CASSLIGGEGFF.